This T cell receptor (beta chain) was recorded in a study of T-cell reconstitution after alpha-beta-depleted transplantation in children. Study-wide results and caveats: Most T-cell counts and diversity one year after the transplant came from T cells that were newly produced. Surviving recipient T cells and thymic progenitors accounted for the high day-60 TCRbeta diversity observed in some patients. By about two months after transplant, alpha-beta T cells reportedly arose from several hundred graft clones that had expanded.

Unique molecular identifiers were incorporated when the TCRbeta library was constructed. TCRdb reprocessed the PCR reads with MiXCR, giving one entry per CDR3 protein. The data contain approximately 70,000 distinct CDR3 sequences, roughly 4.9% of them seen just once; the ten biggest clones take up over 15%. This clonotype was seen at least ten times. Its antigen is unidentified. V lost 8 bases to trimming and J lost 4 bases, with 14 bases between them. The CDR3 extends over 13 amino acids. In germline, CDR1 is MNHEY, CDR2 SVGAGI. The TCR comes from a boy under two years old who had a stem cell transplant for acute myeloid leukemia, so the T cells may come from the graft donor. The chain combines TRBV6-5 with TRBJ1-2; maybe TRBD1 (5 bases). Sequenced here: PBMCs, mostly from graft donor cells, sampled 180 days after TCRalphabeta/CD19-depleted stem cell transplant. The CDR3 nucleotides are TGTGCCAGCGGGGGGGATCTTACCTATGGCTACACCTTC. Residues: CASGGDLTYGYTF.